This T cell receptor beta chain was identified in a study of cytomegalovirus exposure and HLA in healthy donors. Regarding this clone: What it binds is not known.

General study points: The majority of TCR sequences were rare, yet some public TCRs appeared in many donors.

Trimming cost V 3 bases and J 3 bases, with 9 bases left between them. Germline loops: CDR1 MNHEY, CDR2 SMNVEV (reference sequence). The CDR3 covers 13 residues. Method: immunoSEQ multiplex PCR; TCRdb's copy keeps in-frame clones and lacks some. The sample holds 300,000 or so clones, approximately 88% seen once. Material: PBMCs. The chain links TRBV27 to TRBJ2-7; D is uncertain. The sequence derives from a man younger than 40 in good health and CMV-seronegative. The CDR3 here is CASSFMESYEQYF. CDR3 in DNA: TGTGCCAGCAGTTTTATGGAGAGCTACGAGCAGTACTTC.